A single sample is the source of the 13 T cell receptor beta chains below, sequenced in a study of naive CD8 T cells in extremely preterm neonates. Samples were taken at extremely preterm deliveries at roughly 22-27 weeks of gestation. Study-wide findings and caveats: Preterm CDR3s were shorter than older groups', with fewer N additions and less trimming.

These receptors are not linked to any known antigen. The method was immunoSEQ multiplex PCR; TCRdb's version includes in-frame clones alone and lacks a portion of them. The data show 21,000 or so clones, approximately 89% seen once. The sequencing input was naive CD8+ T cells from cord blood. The receptors come from a boy who was born preterm.

The chain couples TRBV9 to TRBJ2-5; TRBD2 matches 11 bases. CDR3 length: 15 amino acids. Trimming removed 5 bases from V and 1 base from J; junction bases left unmatched: 4. Germline values: CDR1 SGDLS, CDR2 YYNGEE. CDR3 residues: CASSHSGGAQETQYF. The CDR3 nucleotides read TGTGCCAGCAGTCATAGCGGGGGGGCCCAAGAGACCCAGTACTTC.

The chain couples TRBV4-1 to TRBJ2-7; TRBD2 agrees at 12 bases. The CDR3 covers 13 residues. CDR1 is MGHRA and CDR2 is YSYEKL in the germline V gene. Germline trimming cut 6 bases from V and 3 bases from J; bases unmatched to any gene: 0. CDR3 coding DNA: TGCGCCAGCAGACTAGCGGGGGGCTACGAGCAGTACTTC. Residues: CASRLAGGYEQYF.

The DNA for the CDR3 is TGTGCCAGCAGCCCCGGGACAGGGGGCACCGGGGAGCTGTTTTTT. It is translated as CASSPGTGGTGELFF. J is TRBJ2-2 and V is TRBV7-6, with 11 bases identical to TRBD1. The CDR3 runs to 15 residues. Germline V gene sequence: CDR1 SGHVS, CDR2 FNYEAQ. The trim removed 5 bases at V and 4 bases at J, leaving 3 bases unmatched.

This chain uses TRBV29-1 with TRBJ2-3; 8 bases map to TRBD2. This CDR3 has 14 amino acids. The junction had 8 bases not matched to a gene; V was cut back by 7 bases and J by 2 bases. Germline values: CDR1 SQVTM, CDR2 ANQGSEA. CDR3 sequence: CSAPLAGLTDTQYF. CDR3 in DNA: TGCAGCGCTCCCCTAGCGGGCCTCACAGATACGCAGTATTTT.

The CDR3 bases are TGCGCCAGCAAGGTAGCGGGGGGCGGATACGAGCAGTACTTC. Its translation is CASKVAGGGYEQYF. This chain joins TRBV5-1 and TRBJ2-7; 10 bases map to TRBD2. CDR3 length: 14 residues. Germline values: CDR1 SGHRS, CDR2 YFSETQ. V trimming: 6 bases; J trimming: 4 bases; junction bases outside the gene matches: 7.

The chain couples TRBV7-3 to TRBJ2-1; 14 nucleotides align to TRBD2. V shed 3 bases, J shed 6 bases, and the junction held 1 base outside the gene matches. Germline lookup yields CDR1 SGHTA and CDR2 FQGTGA. CDR3 size: 15 residues. DNA of the CDR3: TGTGCCAGCAGCTTGACTAGCGGGGGGGCCAATGAGCAGTTCTTC. Amino acid sequence: CASSLTSGGANEQFF.

This clone was seen more than once but under ten times. In the same sample, other DNA sequences code for this CDR3. The V gene is TRBV4-1, the J gene TRBJ1-1; the D is unclear. V lost 0 bases to trimming and J lost 1 base, with 3 bases between them. Germline loops: CDR1 MGHRA, CDR2 YSYEKL. The CDR3 extends over 13 amino acids. As DNA, the CDR3 is TGCGCCAGCAGCCAAGATAGGAACACTGAAGCTTTCTTT. Protein: CASSQDRNTEAFF.

The chain has TRBV13 and TRBJ2-2, with TRBD2 matching 10 bases. The CDR3 totals 16 residues. The V gene end was trimmed by 2 bases and the J gene end by 4 bases; junction bases not matched to a gene: 4. Germline V CDR1 and CDR2: PRHDT, FYEKMQ (reference sequence). The CDR3 loop is CASSLKAGGPTGELFF. The CDR3 DNA sequence: TGTGCCAGCAGCTTAAAAGCGGGGGGGCCCACCGGGGAGCTGTTTTTT.

The genes are TRBV15 and TRBJ2-7, with D maybe TRBD2 (5 bases). V was pared by 4 bases and J by 1 base, with 8 bases between. Germline CDR1 LNHNV, CDR2 YYDKDF (reference sequence). This CDR3 is built from 13 residues. Here the CDR3 DNA reads TGTGCCACCAGCAAAAGGAGGTCCTACGAGCAGTACTTC. Its protein product is CATSKRRSYEQYF.

V is TRBV27 and J is TRBJ2-6, with D hard to call. The V gene lost 1 base and the J gene lost 1 base, with 2 bases spanning the gap. CDR1 is MNHEY, CDR2 SMNVEV, per germline (reference sequence). CDR3 length equals 14 residues. CDR3 loop: CASSLLSGANVLTF. DNA for the CDR3: TGTGCCAGCAGTTTATTATCTGGGGCCAACGTCCTGACTTTC. Full variable domain (outside the CDR3, taken from reference TRBV27 and TRBJ2-6): EAQVTQNPRYLITVTGKKLTVTCSQNMNHEYMSWYRQDPGLGLRQIYYSMNVEVTDKGDVPEGYKVSRKEKRNFPLILESPSPNQTSLYFCASSLLSGANVLTFGAGSRLTVL.

The V and J genes are TRBV9 and TRBJ1-2; the D is unclear. CDR1 SGDLS and CDR2 YYNGEE come from the germline V gene. The germline V and J ends were trimmed by 0 bases and 3 bases, with 0 bases remaining between them. The CDR3 is 11 residues long. The CDR3 DNA is TGTGCCAGCAGCGTAGACTATGGCTACACCTTC. As protein: CASSVDYGYTF. The full variable domain, its missing parts supplied by reference TRBV9 and TRBJ1-2, is DSGVTQTPKHLITATGQRVTLRCSPRSGDLSVYWYQQSLDQGLQFLIQYYNGEERAKGNILERFSAQQFPDLHSELNLSSLELGDSALYFCASSVDYGYTFGSGTRLTVV.

The rearrangement links TRBV4-1 to TRBJ2-2; 8 bases fit TRBD2. Germline assignment: CDR1 MGHRA and CDR2 YSYEKL. With 1 base clipped from V and 6 bases from J, the junction kept 4 bases outside the gene matches. This CDR3 has 15 amino acids. The CDR3 DNA sequence: TGCGCCAGCAGCCAAGGGCGGGGGGTAGCCGGGGAGCTGTTTTTT. Amino acids: CASSQGRGVAGELFF.

This clone occurred once. The rearrangement uses TRBV7-3 and TRBJ2-3; 11 bases agree with TRBD2. This CDR3 region has 14 residues. Germline V CDR1 and CDR2: SGHTA, FQGTGA. V trimming: 5 bases; J trimming: 4 bases; junction bases outside the gene matches: 2. The CDR3 sequence: CASSIAGGPDTQYF. CDR3 nucleotide sequence: TGTGCCAGCAGCATAGCGGGGGGGCCAGATACGCAGTATTTT.